This entry lists 21 T cell receptor beta chains sequenced from one sample in a study of OX40 agonist ivuxolimab in advanced cancers. Here immunoSEQ multiplex PCR was the method, and the copy in TCRdb shows in-frame clones only, minus some. The sample records around 62,000 clones, 70% to 80% being singletons. Sequenced material: CD4+ or CD8+ T cells sorted from blood, taken in a trial of the OX40 agonist ivuxolimab. The receptor set was obtained from an adult with an advanced solid tumor such as melanoma, head and neck, liver or kidney cancer.

J is TRBJ1-2 and V is TRBV14, with a possible D match to TRBD1 (5 bases). This CDR3 spans 13 amino acids. The germline gives CDR1 SGHDN, CDR2 FVKESK. Between the trimmed V and J ends, which lost 4 bases and 5 bases, there was a span of 11 bases. This CDR3 is CASSLGTDYGYTF. The CDR3 DNA reads TGTGCCAGCAGCCTTGGGACTGATTATGGCTACACCTTC. Full variable domain (outside the CDR3, taken from reference TRBV14 and TRBJ1-2): EAGVTQFPSHSVIEKGQTVTLRCDPISGHDNLYWYRRVMGKEIKFLLHFVKESKQDESGMPNNRFLAERTGGTYSTLKVQPAELEDSGVYFCASSLGTDYGYTFGSGTRLTVV.

The chain joins TRBV6-6 to TRBJ2-6; D gene uncertain. Between the trimmed V and J ends, which lost 3 bases and 0 bases, there was a span of 6 bases. Germline CDR1 MNHNY, CDR2 SVGAGI (reference sequence). The CDR3 sequence is 15 residues long. The CDR3 region has the DNA TGTGCCAGCAGTTATAGGGACTCTGGGGCCAACGTCCTGACTTTC. Its translation: CASSYRDSGANVLTF.

J is TRBJ2-7 and V is TRBV2; 8 bases align to TRBD1. Trimming took 7 bases from V and 1 from J; bases not matched to a gene: 9. Germline V gene sequence: CDR1 SNHLY, CDR2 FYNNEI. This CDR3 has 15 amino acids. CDR3 region: CASKQGQAESYEQYF. In DNA, the CDR3 is TGTGCCAGCAAACAGGGACAGGCTGAGTCCTACGAGCAGTACTTC.

The chain is built from TRBV10-3 and TRBJ1-2; maybe TRBD1 (5 bases). This CDR3 comprises 17 residues. Germline V gives CDR1 ENHRY, CDR2 SYGVKD. The V gene lost 4 bases and the J gene lost 5 bases, with 23 bases spanning the gap. The CDR3 region is CAISVSGGGDGSYGYTF. The CDR3 DNA reads TGTGCCATCAGTGTATCCGGGGGTGGAGACGGGTCATATGGCTACACCTTC.

Only a few counts were recorded for this clone. The rearrangement joins TRBV4-2 to TRBJ2-7; D not resolved. The CDR3 consists of 13 residues. CDR1 and CDR2 from the germline V gene are LGHNA and YNFKEQ. V lost 0 bases and J lost 5, with 8 bases in between. The CDR3 DNA reads as TGTGCCAGCAGCCAAGAGCTAGGGCACGAGCAGTACTTC. This gives the protein CASSQELGHEQYF.

J is TRBJ1-5 and V is TRBV6-6; TRBD1 might be the D (5 bases). Germline lookup yields CDR1 MNHNY and CDR2 SVGAGI (reference sequence). The V end lost 7 bases, the J end lost 2 bases, and 15 bases lay between the germline ends. The CDR3 is 15 amino acids. The CDR3 loop reads CASTRPGRGNQPQHF. DNA for the CDR3: TGTGCCAGCACCCGCCCAGGGCGGGGCAATCAGCCCCAGCATTTT.

The V call is TRBV30, the J call TRBJ1-6; the match to TRBD1 covers 8 bases. With V trimmed by 7 bases and J by 7 bases, 15 bases remained unmatched. Looked up from germline, CDR1 is GTSNPN and CDR2 is SVGIG (reference sequence). This CDR3 has 16 amino acids. The CDR3 DNA sequence: TGTGCCTTGACTGTCGGGGCAGGGGGCGTGAATTCACCCCTCCACTTT. Its protein is CALTVGAGGVNSPLHF.

The V and J genes are TRBV6-1 and TRBJ1-5, with D possibly being TRBD1 (5 bases). The CDR3 runs 15 residues. Germline V CDR1 and CDR2: MNHNS, SASEGT. Trimming cost V 3 bases and J 3 bases, with 12 bases left between them. CDR3 residues: CASSDSGRVNQPQHF. The CDR3 DNA reads TGTGCCAGCAGTGACTCGGGACGGGTCAATCAGCCCCAGCATTTT.

The J gene is TRBJ2-7, the V gene TRBV13; D gene unclear. Trimming shortened V by 2 bases and J by 3 bases, and 14 bases separated the two germline ends. Germline lookup yields CDR1 PRHDT and CDR2 FYEKMQ (reference sequence). The CDR3 is 15 residues long. The CDR3, as DNA: TGTGCCAGCAGCTTACTAGGTTCCCGTGGCTACGAGCAGTACTTC. Its protein product is CASSLLGSRGYEQYF.

The chain carries TRBV5-1 and TRBJ1-4, with D maybe TRBD1 (5 bases). The CDR3 spans 15 residues. Trimming removed 0 bases at V and 7 bases at J, with 13 bases between. Per germline, CDR1 SGHRS and CDR2 YFSETQ. The DNA for the CDR3 is TGCGCCAGCAGCTTGGATGGGGGAATAGGTGAAAAACTGTTTTTT. This translates into CASSLDGGIGEKLFF.

This clone has more than one count but fewer than ten. The chain is built from TRBV6-1 and TRBJ1-5; perhaps TRBD1 as D (5 bases). CDR1 is MNHNS and CDR2 is SASEGT in the germline V gene. This CDR3 has 16 amino acids. V was shortened by 2 bases and J by 7 bases, with 18 bases between the two germline ends. CDR3 sequence (DNA): TGTGCCAGCAGTGAATACCGGGCAGGGTCTGGCCAGCCCCAGCATTTT. Translation: CASSEYRAGSGQPQHF.

This clone appeared a few times. The rearrangement uses TRBV19 and TRBJ1-2; D call uncertain. This CDR3 is 12 amino acids long. The germline gives CDR1 LNHDA, CDR2 SQIVND (reference sequence). The V gene lost 7 bases and the J gene lost 8 bases, with 14 bases spanning the gap. The CDR3 protein is CASNQAAGGYTF. The CDR3, as DNA: TGTGCCAGTAACCAGGCCGCGGGGGGCTACACCTTC.

In its sample, this clone was seen a few times. J is TRBJ2-7 and V is TRBV19; the match to TRBD1 covers 9 bases. Germline V gives CDR1 LNHDA, CDR2 SQIVND (reference sequence). J was trimmed by 4 bases and V by 8 bases; bases with no gene match: 9. The CDR3 extends over 14 amino acids. The CDR3 sequence: CASSQGQGRYEQYF. The CDR3 DNA reads TGTGCCAGTTCCCAGGGACAGGGCCGATACGAGCAGTACTTC.

This clone has just one count. The V and J genes are TRBV5-1 and TRBJ2-1; the match to TRBD2 covers 9 bases. CDR3 length: 19 residues. V lost 2 bases, J lost 3 bases, and 15 bases stayed unmatched. CDR1 and CDR2 (germline): SGHRS, YFSETQ. Here the CDR3 DNA reads TGCGCCAGCAGCTTTCTCGGGGCGCTAGCGGGGTTCAACTACAATGAGCAGTTCTTC. This translates into CASSFLGALAGFNYNEQFF.

The chain links TRBV15 to TRBJ2-5; 11 positions match TRBD2. V shed 4 bases, J shed 5 bases, and the junction held 21 bases outside the gene matches. Germline V lookup: CDR1 LNHNV, CDR2 YYDKDF (reference sequence). The CDR3 is 20 amino acids. CDR3 protein: CATSTDPPSGRFWSGETQYF. CDR3 bases: TGTGCCACCAGCACAGACCCTCCTAGCGGGAGGTTTTGGTCGGGGGAGACCCAGTACTTC.

A few counts support this clone. The J gene is TRBJ2-6, the V gene TRBV28, with D unresolved. The germline CDR1 and CDR2 sequences are MDHEN and SYDVKM. CDR3 size: 17 residues. Trimming removed 2 bases from V and 0 bases from J, with 11 bases in between. The CDR3 DNA reads as TGTGCCAGCAGTTTAGACAACTCGTTCTCTGGGGCCAACGTCCTGACTTTC. This gives the protein CASSLDNSFSGANVLTF.

This chain links TRBV28 with TRBJ1-1; 8 nucleotides align to TRBD1. From germline, CDR1 is MDHEN and CDR2 SYDVKM. This CDR3 has 13 amino acids. Trimming removed 5 bases from V and 11 bases from J; junction bases left unmatched: 10. The CDR3 DNA reads TGTGCCAGCAGTGCGAACAGGGGGAATCGGGCTTTCTTT. It yields the protein CASSANRGNRAFF.

The chain employs TRBV19 and TRBJ1-1; D gene ambiguous. Germline CDR1 is LNHDA and CDR2 is SQIVND (reference sequence). The CDR3 is made up of 13 amino acids. The ends were cut back, 5 bases at V and 4 bases at J, with 11 bases in the middle. The CDR3 sequence: CASSQQLLTEAFF. CDR3 bases: TGTGCCAGTAGTCAACAGCTACTCACTGAAGCTTTCTTT.

In its sample, this clone was seen once. The V gene is TRBV19, the J gene TRBJ1-4; D not resolved. Looked up from germline, CDR1 is LNHDA and CDR2 is SQIVND (reference sequence). Deletions cut 7 bases from V and 6 bases from J, with 18 bases between. The CDR3 consists of 15 residues. CDR3 bases: TGTGCCAGTAAAACTGGGAATTCGGGATATGAAAAACTGTTTTTT. Its protein is CASKTGNSGYEKLFF.

This sequence joins TRBV20-1 and TRBJ1-1; the D is unclear. V was cut by 3 bases and J by 11 bases, with 10 bases left in between. CDR3 length: 10 residues. Germline V lookup: CDR1 DFQATT, CDR2 SNEGSKA (reference sequence). The CDR3 bases are TGCAGTGCTAGTGTGATGGGGGCTTTCTTT. Its protein product is CSASVMGAFF.

The chain couples TRBV7-8 to TRBJ1-5, with D tentatively TRBD1 (5 bases). CDR1 is SGHVS, CDR2 FQNEAQ, per germline. The CDR3 is 15 residues long. Between the trimmed V and J ends, which lost 2 bases and 5 bases, there was a span of 13 bases. Here the CDR3 reads CASSLQGRRDQPQHF. The CDR3 DNA reads as TGTGCCAGCAGCTTACAGGGTCGGAGGGATCAGCCCCAGCATTTT.